This T cell receptor beta chain was identified during a study of blood T cell repertoires in COVID-19 (dated by TCRdb to 2018 to 2021). Broadly, across the study: The collaborator samples originated in the United States, Italy and Spain and spanned the acute and convalescent phases of COVID-19. The samples were drawn from two sources: the first 160 participants of the ongoing ImmuneRACE study, and 950 to 1,500 subjects contributed by 6 global collaborators. Where available, HLA class I and class II types were taken from metadata supplied by the sample provider and were not determined by assay-based typing. The dataset comprised deeply sampled blood TCRbeta repertoires from subjects exposed to, actively infected with, or recovered from COVID-19. A freely available public database, intended as a resource for researchers studying the immune response to SARS-CoV-2, is where the repertoires were released. The sample metadata nearly always contained a de-identified subject ID, COVID-19 status, age in years and sex. The prospective study material was composed of cDNA or gDNA derived from T cells, B-cell-depleted T cells, or PBMCs. What the research found in general, with its limitations: The amount of clinical and demographic metadata varied by source and participant and was provided uncurated.

Reading the germline V gene gives CDR1 MNHEY and CDR2 SVGEGT. Trimming takes 2 bases from V and 3 bases from J, and the germline ends sit 17 bases apart. CDR3 length: 17 amino acids, cysteine to phenylalanine. The entry retains the CDR3 DNA only, 51 bases that are in frame from base 1. TCRbeta CDR3 regions were amplified from genomic DNA using the immunoSEQ Assay, a bias-controlled multiplex PCR. The study's processing was this. The number of nucleated cells in each sample was estimated by amplification of reference gene primers within the assay. Sequence reads were collapsed and filtered to measure the absolute abundance of every unique TCRbeta CDR3 rearrangement. Productive Simpson clonality was computed per sample as the square root of Simpson's diversity index over productive rearrangements. In TCRdb, the immuneACCESS table is reduced to in-frame sequences with V and J assigned. These tables do not hold every clone; where another copy was compared, an unresolved V gene accounts for under half, and the others remain unexplained. For V, J and clone size, that table is used; D and trimming come from the DNA. The sample table contains about 270,000 clones; only one count was recorded for approximately 90% of them. The top ten constitute roughly 2.8% of the sample.

In the case of this clone: No antigen is known for it. Per-base quality was not reported, and no clone a single base away is much larger than it.

Participants in the prospective study were enrolled through a virtual design, were aged roughly 18 to 95 years, and lived in 24 United States geographic areas. In the prospective study, cohorts were assigned on the basis of participant-reported clinical history obtained from a screening survey and a study questionnaire. Exposed participants had been in contact, within 2 weeks of entering the study, with a person who had a PCR-confirmed or clinician-diagnosed case of COVID-19. Mobile phlebotomists in the prospective study collected whole blood, serum and a nasopharyngeal or oropharyngeal swab from every participant. Over a roughly 2-month period, participants in the prospective study had the option of providing additional blood draws and questionnaires. Prospective study blood samples were shipped either frozen or at room temperature before DNA extraction.

Sequencing was performed on PBMCs or T cells enriched from blood (not recorded which). The chain joins TRBV6-2 or TRBV6-3 to TRBJ2-1; TRBD2 could be the D gene, as 6 bases match. The origin of this receptor is a man aged 35 to 55 who had been exposed to COVID-19. The sequence in DNA is TGTGCCAGCAGTTACCACGCCACCGGGAGTATCTACAATGAGCAGTTCTTC. Its translation reads: CASSYHATGSIYNEQFF.